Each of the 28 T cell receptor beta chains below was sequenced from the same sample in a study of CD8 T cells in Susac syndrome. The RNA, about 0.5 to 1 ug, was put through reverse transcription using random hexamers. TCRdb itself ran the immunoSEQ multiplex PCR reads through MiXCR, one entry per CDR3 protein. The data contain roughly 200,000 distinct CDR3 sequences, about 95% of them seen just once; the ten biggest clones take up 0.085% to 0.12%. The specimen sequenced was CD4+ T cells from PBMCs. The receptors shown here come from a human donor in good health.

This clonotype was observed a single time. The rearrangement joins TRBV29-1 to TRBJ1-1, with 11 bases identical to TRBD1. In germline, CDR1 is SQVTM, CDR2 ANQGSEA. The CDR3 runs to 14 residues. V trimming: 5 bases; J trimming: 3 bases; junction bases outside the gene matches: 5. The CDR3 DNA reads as TGCAGCGTTAAACCGGGACAGGGGGACACTGAAGCTTTCTTT. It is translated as CSVKPGQGDTEAFF. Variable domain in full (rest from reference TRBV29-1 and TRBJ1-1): SAVISQKPSRDICQRGTSLTIQCQVDSQVTMMFWYRQQPGQSLTLIATANQGSEATYESGFVIDKFPISRPNLTFSTLTVSNMSPEDSSIYLCSVKPGQGDTEAFFGQGTRLTVV.

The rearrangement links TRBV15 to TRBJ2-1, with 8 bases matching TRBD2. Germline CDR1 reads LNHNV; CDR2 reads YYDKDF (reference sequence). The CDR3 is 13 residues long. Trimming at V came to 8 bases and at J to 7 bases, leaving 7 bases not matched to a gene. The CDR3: CATGTSLFNEQFF. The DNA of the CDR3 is TGTGCCACCGGGACTAGTCTCTTTAATGAGCAGTTCTTC.

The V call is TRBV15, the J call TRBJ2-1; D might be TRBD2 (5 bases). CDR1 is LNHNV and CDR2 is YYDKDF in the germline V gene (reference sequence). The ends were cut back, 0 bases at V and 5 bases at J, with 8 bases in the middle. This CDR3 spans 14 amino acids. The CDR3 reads CATSRDGGDNEQFF. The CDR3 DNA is TGTGCCACCAGCAGAGATGGAGGAGACAATGAGCAGTTCTTC.

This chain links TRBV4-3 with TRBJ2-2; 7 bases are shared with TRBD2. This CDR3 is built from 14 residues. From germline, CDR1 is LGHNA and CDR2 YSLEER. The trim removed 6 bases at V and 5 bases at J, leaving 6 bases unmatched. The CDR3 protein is CASRAGRRTGELFF. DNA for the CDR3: TGCGCCAGCAGAGCGGGACGCAGAACCGGGGAGCTGTTTTTT.

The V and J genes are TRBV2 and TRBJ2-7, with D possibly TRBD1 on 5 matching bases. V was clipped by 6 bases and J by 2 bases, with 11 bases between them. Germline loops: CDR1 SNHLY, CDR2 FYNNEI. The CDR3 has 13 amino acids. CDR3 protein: CASRVPGTYEQYF. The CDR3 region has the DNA TGTGCCAGCAGGGTTCCAGGGACCTACGAGCAGTACTTC.

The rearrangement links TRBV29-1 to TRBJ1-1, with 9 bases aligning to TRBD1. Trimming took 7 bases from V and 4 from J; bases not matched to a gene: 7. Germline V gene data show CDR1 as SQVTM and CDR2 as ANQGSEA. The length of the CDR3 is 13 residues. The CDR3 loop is CSAVRDRVTEAFF. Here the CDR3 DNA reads TGCAGCGCCGTCCGGGACAGGGTCACTGAAGCTTTCTTT. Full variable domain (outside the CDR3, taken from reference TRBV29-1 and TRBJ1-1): SAVISQKPSRDICQRGTSLTIQCQVDSQVTMMFWYRQQPGQSLTLIATANQGSEATYESGFVIDKFPISRPNLTFSTLTVSNMSPEDSSIYLCSAVRDRVTEAFFGQGTRLTVV.

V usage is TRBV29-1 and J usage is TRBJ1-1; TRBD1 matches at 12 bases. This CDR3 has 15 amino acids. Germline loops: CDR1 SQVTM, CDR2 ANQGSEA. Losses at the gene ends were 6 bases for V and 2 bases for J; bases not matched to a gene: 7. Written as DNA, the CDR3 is TGCAGCGTGACCGGGACAGGGGGCTTTAACACTGAAGCTTTCTTT. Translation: CSVTGTGGFNTEAFF.

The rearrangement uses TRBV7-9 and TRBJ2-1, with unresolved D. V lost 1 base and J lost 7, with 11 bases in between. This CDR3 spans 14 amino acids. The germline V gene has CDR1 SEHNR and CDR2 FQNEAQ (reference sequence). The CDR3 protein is CASSLGMWDNEQFF. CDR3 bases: TGTGCCAGCAGCTTAGGGATGTGGGATAATGAGCAGTTCTTC.

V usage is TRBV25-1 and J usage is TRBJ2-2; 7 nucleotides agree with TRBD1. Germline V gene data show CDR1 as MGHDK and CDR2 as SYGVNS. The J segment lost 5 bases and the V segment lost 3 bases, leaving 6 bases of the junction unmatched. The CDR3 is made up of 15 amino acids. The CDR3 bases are TGTGCCAGCAGTGATGTGGCAGGGGGTACCGGGGAGCTGTTTTTT. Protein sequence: CASSDVAGGTGELFF.

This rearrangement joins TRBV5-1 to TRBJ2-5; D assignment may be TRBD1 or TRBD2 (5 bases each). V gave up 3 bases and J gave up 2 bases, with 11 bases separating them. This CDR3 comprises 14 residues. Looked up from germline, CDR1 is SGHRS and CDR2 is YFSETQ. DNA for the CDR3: TGCGCCAGCAGCTGGGACGGAACACAAGAGACCCAGTACTTC. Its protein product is CASSWDGTQETQYF.

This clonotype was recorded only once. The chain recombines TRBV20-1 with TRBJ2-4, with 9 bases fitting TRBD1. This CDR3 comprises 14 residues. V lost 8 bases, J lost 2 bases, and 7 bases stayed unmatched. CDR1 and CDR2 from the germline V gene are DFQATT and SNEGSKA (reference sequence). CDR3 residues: CSTSTGGSKNIQYF. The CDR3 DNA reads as TGCAGTACCTCGACAGGGGGGTCCAAAAACATTCAGTACTTC.

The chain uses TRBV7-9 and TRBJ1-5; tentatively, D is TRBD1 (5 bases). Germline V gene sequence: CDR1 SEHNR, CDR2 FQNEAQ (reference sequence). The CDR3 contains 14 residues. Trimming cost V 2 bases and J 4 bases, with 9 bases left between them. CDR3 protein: CASSLRGVNQPQHF. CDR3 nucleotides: TGTGCCAGCAGCTTAAGGGGTGTGAATCAGCCCCAGCATTTT.

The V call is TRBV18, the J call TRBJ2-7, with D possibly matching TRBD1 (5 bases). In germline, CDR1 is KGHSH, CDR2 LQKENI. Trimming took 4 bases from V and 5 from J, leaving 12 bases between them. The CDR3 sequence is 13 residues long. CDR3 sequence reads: CASSRAGRHEQYF. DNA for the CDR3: TGTGCCAGCTCACGAGCAGGGCGCCACGAGCAGTACTTC.

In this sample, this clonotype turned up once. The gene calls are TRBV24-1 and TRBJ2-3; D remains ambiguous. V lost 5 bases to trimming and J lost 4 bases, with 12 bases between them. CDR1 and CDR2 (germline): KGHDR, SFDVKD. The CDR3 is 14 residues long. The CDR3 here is CATSVGGGADTQYF. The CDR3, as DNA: TGTGCCACCAGTGTCGGCGGTGGGGCAGATACGCAGTATTTT.

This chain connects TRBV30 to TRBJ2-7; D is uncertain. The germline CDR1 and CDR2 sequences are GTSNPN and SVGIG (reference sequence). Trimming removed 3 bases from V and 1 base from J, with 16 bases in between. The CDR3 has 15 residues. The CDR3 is CAWREPGQSSYEQYF. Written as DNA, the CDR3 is TGTGCCTGGAGAGAACCGGGCCAGAGTTCCTACGAGCAGTACTTC.

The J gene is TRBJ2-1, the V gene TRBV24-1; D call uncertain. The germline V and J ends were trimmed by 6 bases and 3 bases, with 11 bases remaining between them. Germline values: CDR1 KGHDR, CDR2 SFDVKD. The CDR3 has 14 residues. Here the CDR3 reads CATSRAGHYNEQFF. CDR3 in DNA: TGTGCCACCAGTAGAGCAGGTCACTACAATGAGCAGTTCTTC.

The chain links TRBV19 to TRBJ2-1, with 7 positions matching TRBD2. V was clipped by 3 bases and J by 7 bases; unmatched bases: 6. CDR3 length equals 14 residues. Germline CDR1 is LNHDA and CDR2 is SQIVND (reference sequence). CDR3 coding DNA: TGTGCCAGTAGTATCTTGGCGGGAGTAAATGAGCAGTTCTTC. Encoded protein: CASSILAGVNEQFF.

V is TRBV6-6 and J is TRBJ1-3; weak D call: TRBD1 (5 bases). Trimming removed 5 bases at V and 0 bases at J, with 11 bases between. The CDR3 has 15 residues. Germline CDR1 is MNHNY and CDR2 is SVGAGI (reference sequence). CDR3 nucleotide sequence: TGTGCCAGCAGTAGGGACGGCACCTCTGGAAACACCATATATTTT. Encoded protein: CASSRDGTSGNTIYF.

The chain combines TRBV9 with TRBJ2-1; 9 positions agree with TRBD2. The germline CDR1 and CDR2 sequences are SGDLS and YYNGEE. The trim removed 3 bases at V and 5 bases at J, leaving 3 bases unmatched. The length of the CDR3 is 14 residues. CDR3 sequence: CASSAGLADNEQFF. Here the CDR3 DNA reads TGTGCCAGCAGCGCGGGACTAGCAGACAATGAGCAGTTCTTC.

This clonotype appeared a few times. CDR3 sequence reads: CASSPRGDEQFF. The CDR3 coding sequence is TGTGCCAGCAGTCCTAGGGGGGATGAGCAGTTCTTC. The chain combines TRBV6-5 with TRBJ2-1; perhaps D is TRBD1 or TRBD2 (6 bases each). V was cut by 5 bases and J by 8 bases, with 10 bases left in between. CDR3 length: 12 residues. Germline V gene sequence: CDR1 MNHEY, CDR2 SVGAGI.

This CDR3 is CATSDLKDGYTF. The CDR3 DNA follows: TGTGCCACCAGTGATTTGAAGGATGGCTACACCTTC. V is TRBV24-1 and J is TRBJ1-2; D remains ambiguous. The ends were cut back, 0 bases at V and 6 bases at J, with 4 bases in the middle. Germline V gene data show CDR1 as KGHDR and CDR2 as SFDVKD. The CDR3 runs 12 residues.

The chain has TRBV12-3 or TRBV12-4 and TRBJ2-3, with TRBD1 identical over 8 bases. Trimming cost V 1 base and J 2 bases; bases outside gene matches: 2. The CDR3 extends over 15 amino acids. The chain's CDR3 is CASSLGQGNTDTQYF. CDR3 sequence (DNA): TGTGCCAGCAGTTTAGGACAGGGGAACACAGATACGCAGTATTTT.

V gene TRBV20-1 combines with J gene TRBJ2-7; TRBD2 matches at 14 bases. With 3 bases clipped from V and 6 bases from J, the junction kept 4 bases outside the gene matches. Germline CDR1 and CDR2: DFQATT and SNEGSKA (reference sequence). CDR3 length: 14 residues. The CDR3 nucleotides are TGCAGTGCTAGGGCGGGACTAGCGGGAGCCGAGCAGTACTTC. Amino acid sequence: CSARAGLAGAEQYF.

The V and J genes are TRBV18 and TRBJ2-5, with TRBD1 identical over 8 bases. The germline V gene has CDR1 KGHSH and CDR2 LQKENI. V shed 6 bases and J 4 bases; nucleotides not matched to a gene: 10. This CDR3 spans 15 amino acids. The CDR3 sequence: CASSHNRDRIETQYF. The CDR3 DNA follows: TGTGCCAGCTCTCACAACCGGGACAGGATAGAGACCCAGTACTTC.

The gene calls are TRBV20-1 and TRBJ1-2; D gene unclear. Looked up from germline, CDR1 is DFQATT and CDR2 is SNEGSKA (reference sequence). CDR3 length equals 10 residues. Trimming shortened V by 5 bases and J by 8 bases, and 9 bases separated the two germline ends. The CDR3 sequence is CSAEEGGYTF. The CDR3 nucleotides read TGCAGTGCTGAGGAGGGAGGCTACACCTTC.

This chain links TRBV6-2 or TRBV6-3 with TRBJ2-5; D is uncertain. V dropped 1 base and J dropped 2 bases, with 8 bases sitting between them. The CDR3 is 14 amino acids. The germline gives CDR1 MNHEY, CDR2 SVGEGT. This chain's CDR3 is CASSYFTVQETQYF. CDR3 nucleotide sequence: TGTGCCAGCAGTTACTTTACAGTACAAGAGACCCAGTACTTC.

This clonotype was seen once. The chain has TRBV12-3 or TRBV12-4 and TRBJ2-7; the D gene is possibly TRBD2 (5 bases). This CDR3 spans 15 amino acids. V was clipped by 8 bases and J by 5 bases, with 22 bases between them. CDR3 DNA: TGTGCCAGCCGACCGTCGTTTATTGAGGGCCACGAGCAGTACTTC. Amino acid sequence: CASRPSFIEGHEQYF.

Here the CDR3 reads CSATRDQGTIDTQYF. The CDR3 DNA reads as TGCAGTGCTACAAGGGATCAGGGGACTATAGATACGCAGTATTTT. The gene calls are TRBV20-1 and TRBJ2-3; D might be TRBD2 (7 bases). The CDR3 has 15 amino acids. Trimming removed 4 bases from V and 5 bases from J, with 19 bases in between. Germline V gene data show CDR1 as DFQATT and CDR2 as SNEGSKA (reference sequence).